This is a list of T cell receptor beta chains from one sample in a study of T cells in Graves' hyperthyroidism and ophthalmopathy. MiXCR, run by TCRdb on the multiplex PCR reads, gives a single entry per CDR3 protein. Here the sample spans around 800,000 distinct CDR3 sequences, 38% being singletons. The specimen sequenced was blood. These receptors came from a man aged 18 to 29 with Graves' hyperthyroidism. Each CDR3 is given with its conserved first and last residue. The D gene is left open where the match is weak. Part of the rows lack a size; the others show once, few, many or a class for expanded clones.

J gene,clone size,D gene,V gene,CDR3 protein,CDR3 DNA
TRBJ2-5,few,TRBD1,TRBV7-6,CASSLRGPGGETQYF,TGTGCCAGCAGCTTAAGGGGGCCCGGAGGAGAGACCCAGTACTTC
TRBJ1-5,-,TRBD1,TRBV20-1,CSARNRDRGVNQPQHF,TGCAGTGCTAGAAATCGGGACAGGGGGGTCAATCAGCCCCAGCATTTT
TRBJ2-6,many,-,TRBV10-2,CATDTGSGANVLTF,TGCGCCACCGATACAGGGAGTGGGGCCAACGTCCTGACTTTC
TRBJ2-5,many,-,TRBV12-3/TRBV12-4,CASSFGGETQYF,TGTGCCAGCAGCTTTGGGGGGGAGACCCAGTACTTC
TRBJ1-3,many,-,TRBV7-2,CASSLAALPSGNTIYF,TGTGCCAGCAGCTTAGCAGCTCTCCCCTCTGGAAACACCATATATTTT
TRBJ2-7,-,-,TRBV7-9,CASSFRDDPYEQYF,TGTGCCAGCAGCTTCAGGGACGACCCCTACGAGCAGTACTTC
TRBJ1-4,-,-,TRBV19,CASSMVDWAEKLFF,TGTGCCAGTAGTATGGTTGATTGGGCTGAAAAACTGTTTTTT
TRBJ2-5,many,TRBD1,TRBV7-8,CASSLLGQGGKETQYF,TGTGCCAGCAGCTTACTGGGACAGGGGGGCAAAGAGACCCAGTACTTC
TRBJ1-2,many,TRBD1,TRBV19,CASSNRDSKSYGYTF,TGTGCCAGTAGCAACCGGGACAGCAAATCCTATGGCTACACCTTC
TRBJ2-7,many,TRBD1,TRBV2,CASSLDRDEQYF,TGTGCCAGCAGCCTAGACAGGGACGAGCAGTACTTC
TRBJ2-6,few,-,TRBV7-2,CASSPPGDSGANVLTF,TGTGCCAGCAGCCCACCGGGCGACTCTGGGGCCAACGTCCTGACTTTC
TRBJ1-1,-,TRBD1,TRBV29-1,CSGRQGMNTEAFF,TGCAGCGGTCGACAGGGGATGAACACTGAAGCTTTCTTT
TRBJ2-2,-,TRBD2,TRBV20-1,CSARGAGENTGELFF,TGCAGTGCTAGAGGCGCGGGGGAGAACACCGGGGAGCTGTTTTTT
TRBJ1-1,-,-,TRBV14,CASSQDLGDSEAFF,TGTGCCAGCAGCCAAGATCTGGGTGATTCTGAAGCTTTCTTT
TRBJ2-7,many,TRBD2,TRBV20-1,CSARERGNYEQYF,TGCAGTGCTAGGGAGCGGGGAAACTACGAGCAGTACTTC
TRBJ2-5,-,-,TRBV7-2,CASSSVAGLRGTQYF,TGTGCCAGCAGCTCAGTCGCGGGATTGAGGGGGACCCAGTACTTC
TRBJ1-6,few,-,TRBV5-1,CASSLEAGLSSLHF,TGCGCCAGCAGCTTGGAGGCAGGGCTGAGCTCCCTCCACTTT
TRBJ1-3,few,-,TRBV28,CASSLPQTRTTIYF,TGTGCCAGCAGTTTGCCCCAGACCAGAACCACCATATATTTT
TRBJ1-6,-,-,TRBV24-1,CATHRPPSFRNSPLHF,TGTGCCACCCATAGGCCCCCTAGCTTTAGAAATTCACCCCTCCACTTT
TRBJ2-7,-,TRBD1,TRBV12-3/TRBV12-4,CASSLRTGYYEQYF,TGTGCCAGCAGTTTAAGGACAGGGTACTACGAGCAGTACTTC
TRBJ2-2,-,-,TRBV12-3/TRBV12-4,CASSFQLAGELFF,TGTGCCAGCAGTTTCCAGCTGGCCGGGGAGCTGTTTTTT
TRBJ2-7,many,-,TRBV7-6,CASSGVGDLAAEQYF,TGTGCCAGCAGCGGGGTGGGGGACCTGGCTGCCGAGCAGTACTTC
TRBJ1-1,-,-,TRBV4-1,CASSQDGRGAFF,TGCGCCAGCAGCCAAGATGGCAGGGGAGCTTTCTTT
TRBJ2-5,many,-,TRBV7-7,CASSQSSGTQYF,TGTGCTAGCAGCCAGAGTAGCGGGACCCAGTACTTC
TRBJ1-2,few,-,TRBV7-2,CASSLYPRDSGYTF,TGTGCCAGCAGCTTATACCCACGGGATTCGGGCTACACCTTC
TRBJ2-7,few,-,TRBV19,CASSQDAGVSYEQYF,TGTGCCAGTAGTCAAGACGCTGGAGTCTCCTACGAGCAGTACTTC
TRBJ2-7,few,-,TRBV29-1,CSVDKGAEATYEQYF,TGCAGCGTTGATAAGGGAGCGGAGGCCACCTACGAGCAGTACTTC
TRBJ1-1,many,-,TRBV25-1,CASSEVAGNEAFF,TGTGCCAGCAGTGAAGTCGCGGGGAATGAAGCTTTCTTT
TRBJ2-7,many,TRBD1,TRBV7-9,CASSPDRAAYEQYF,TGTGCCAGCAGCCCGGACAGGGCGGCTTACGAGCAGTACTTC
TRBJ1-6,-,-,TRBV20-1,CSARAEAADSFFNSPLHF,TGCAGTGCTAGAGCGGAAGCGGCGGACAGTTTTTTTAATTCACCCCTCCACTTT
TRBJ2-5,-,-,TRBV11-2,CASSPETGGGQETQYF,TGTGCCAGCAGCCCGGAGACAGGAGGGGGCCAAGAGACCCAGTACTTC
TRBJ1-5,many,-,TRBV10-3,CAIGSGPQHF,TGTGCCATCGGATCAGGCCCCCAGCATTTT
TRBJ2-7,few,TRBD1,TRBV24-1,CAPYIAGTGGGEQYF,TGTGCCCCTTACATTGCCGGGACAGGGGGCGGAGAGCAGTACTTC
TRBJ1-2,many,-,TRBV11-2,CASSLESGFDGYTF,TGTGCCAGCAGCTTAGAGTCGGGGTTCGATGGCTACACCTTC
TRBJ1-4,-,-,TRBV7-2,CASSLVGMGKLFF,TGTGCCAGCAGCTTAGTAGGAATGGGAAAACTGTTTTTT
TRBJ2-2,-,TRBD1,TRBV7-2,CASSSGQGYMTTGELFF,TGTGCCAGCAGCTCTGGACAGGGTTATATGACGACCGGGGAGCTGTTTTTT
TRBJ2-6,many,-,TRBV7-9,CASSLAFGQAGANVLTF,TGTGCCAGCAGCTTAGCGTTCGGACAAGCTGGGGCCAACGTCCTGACTTTC
TRBJ1-1,-,-,TRBV20-1,CSARIEWGGTEAFF,TGCAGTGCTAGGATAGAGTGGGGAGGCACTGAAGCTTTCTTT
TRBJ1-1,few,TRBD1,TRBV9,CASSPSRDRYTEAFF,TGTGCCAGCAGCCCAAGCCGGGACAGGTACACTGAAGCTTTCTTT
TRBJ1-1,few,-,TRBV2,CASSEQGEETEAFF,TGTGCCAGCAGTGAACAGGGAGAAGAAACTGAAGCTTTCTTT
TRBJ1-4,many,-,TRBV15,CATSPRTVNEKLFF,TGTGCCACCAGCCCTAGGACAGTCAATGAAAAACTGTTTTTT
TRBJ1-1,-,-,TRBV2,CASSLLQGSTEALF,TGTGCCAGCAGTCTCCTACAGGGAAGCACTGAAGCTCTCTTT